Included here is one TCR beta chain sequence, with context. The ends lost 5 bases at V and 10 bases at J; junction bases unmatched: 1. Germline V gene data show CDR1 as MDHEN and CDR2 as SYDVKM. The CDR3 has 11 amino acids. With random hexamers, 0.5 to 1 ug RNA was reverse transcribed. TCR beta CDR3 was amplified by immunoSEQ covering 54 Vbeta and 13 Jbeta. TCRdb reprocessed the immunoSEQ multiplex PCR reads with MiXCR, giving one entry per CDR3 protein. The table lists about 300,000 distinct CDR3 sequences, about 88% of them singletons. While CD8+ and CD4+ T cells were isolated negatively, TEMRA cells were enriched by FACS. This sample was included in a study of CD8 T cells in Susac syndrome.

This rearrangement joins TRBV28 to TRBJ2-1; 8 nucleotides match TRBD1. This clonotype originated in a human donor with multiple sclerosis. The material sequenced was CD8+ T cells from PBMCs. CDR3 amino acids: CASSRDREQFF. The CDR3 bases are TGTGCCAGCAGTCGGGACAGGGAGCAGTTCTTC.